The entry below gives a single T cell receptor (beta chain) sequence along with its context. Its antigen is currently not known. Qualities for individual bases were not recorded, and no much larger clone is one base off. To sequence the TCRbeta CDR3 region, genomic DNA was isolated from the sorted cells. The immunoSEQ Assay was used to sequence the TCRbeta CDR3 regions. In TCRdb, the immuneACCESS table is reduced to in-frame sequences with V and J assigned. These tables do not hold every clone; where another copy was compared, an unresolved V gene accounts for under half, and the others remain unexplained. In this sample the table shows over 65,000 clones, around 85% of which occur a single time. The top ten constitute 2% to 2.5% of the sample. This record comes from a study of OX40 agonist ivuxolimab in advanced cancers. About the investigation overall: Ivuxolimab was a fully human IgG2 agonistic monoclonal antibody targeting the costimulatory receptor OX40 (CD134). Intravenous ivuxolimab was administered to patients every 2 weeks at six dose levels: 0.01, 0.1, 0.3, 1.5, 3 and 10 mg/kg. Among the roughly 50 dose-escalation patients, about 19 had hepatocellular carcinoma, approximately 15 melanoma, 9 renal cell carcinoma and 9 head and neck cancer. In the dose-escalation cohort, 70% to 85% of patients were male, and the mean age was roughly 60 years with a range of about 20 to 79. Patients were allowed to have had prior anti-PD-1, anti-PD-L1 or anti-CTLA-4 therapy, and 40% of the dose-escalation patients had previously received checkpoint inhibitors. Partial responses occurred in three dose-escalation patients, of whom one had hepatocellular carcinoma and two had cutaneous melanoma. Peripheral TCRbeta sequencing aimed to test whether ivuxolimab altered TCR sequence diversity and caused clonal T-cell expansion. The paper reports the monotherapy dose-escalation portion (N ≈ 50 patients) of the phase I ivuxolimab trial.

The trial excluded patients who had a history of autoimmune disease or who were on systemic immunosuppression. Peripheral blood for TCR sequencing was drawn from every dose cohort at baseline, at cycle 4 day 1 and at cycle 7 day 1. Samples were obtained from an open-label, multicenter, first-in-human phase I dose-escalation trial of ivuxolimab. The trial enrolled adults with locally advanced or metastatic head and neck squamous cell, hepatocellular, melanoma or renal cell carcinoma. Before TCR sequencing, CD4+ T cells and CD8+ T cells from peripheral blood were sorted into separate populations. The paper's findings and limits, for the study overall: Partial responders in the 0.1-3.0 mg/kg groups had among the lowest normalized peripheral clonal expansion, especially among CD8+ T cells. Low levels of normalized T-cell clonal expansion were also seen in some patients who did not respond. After ivuxolimab, CD8+ T cells had more expanded clones than CD4+ T cells on average. The antigen specificity of the peripheral T cells that underwent clonal expansion was not determined. At doses of 0.1 to 3.0 mg/kg, clonal expansion of both CD4+ and CD8+ blood T cells was observed from baseline to week 6.

CDR1 and CDR2 are read off the germline V gene (reference sequence) as MNHEY and SMNVEV. CDR3 length: 15 amino acids, cysteine to phenylalanine. The entry retains the CDR3 DNA only, 45 bases that are in frame from base 1. V lost 5 bases and J lost 3 bases; the stretch between them is 14 bases long. The TCR originated in an adult with an advanced solid tumor such as melanoma, head and neck, liver or kidney cancer. Recombination linked TRBV27 to TRBJ2-1, with the D gene not confidently named. The sample here was CD4+ or CD8+ T cells sorted from blood, taken in a trial of the OX40 agonist ivuxolimab. The bases read TGTGCCAGCAGTCCCCGGCATCCTGGCTACAATGAGCAGTTCTTC. It encodes CASSPRHPGYNEQFF.